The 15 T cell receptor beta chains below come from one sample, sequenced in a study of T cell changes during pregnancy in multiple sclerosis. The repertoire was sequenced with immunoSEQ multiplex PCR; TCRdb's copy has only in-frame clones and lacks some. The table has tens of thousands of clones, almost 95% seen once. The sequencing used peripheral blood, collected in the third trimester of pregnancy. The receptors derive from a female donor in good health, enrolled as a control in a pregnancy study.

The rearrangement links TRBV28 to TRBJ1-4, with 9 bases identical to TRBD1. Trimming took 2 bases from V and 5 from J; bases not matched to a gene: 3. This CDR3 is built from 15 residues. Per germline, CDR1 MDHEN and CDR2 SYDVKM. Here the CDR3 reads CASSLPGTGNEKLFF. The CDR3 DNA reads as TGTGCCAGCAGTTTACCTGGGACAGGGAATGAAAAACTGTTTTTT.

The CDR3 DNA reads as TGTGCCTGGAGTAGCGGGAGATACGAGCAGTACTTC. It is translated as CAWSSGRYEQYF. J is TRBJ2-7 and V is TRBV30; 8 bases map to TRBD2. Germline CDR1 and CDR2: GTSNPN and SVGIG (reference sequence). The CDR3 runs to 12 residues. J lost 4 bases, V lost 2 bases, and 1 base had no gene match.

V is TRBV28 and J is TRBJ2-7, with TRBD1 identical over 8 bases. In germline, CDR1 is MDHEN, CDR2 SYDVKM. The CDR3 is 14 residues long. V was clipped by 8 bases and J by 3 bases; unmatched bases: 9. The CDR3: CASYGTGLFYEQYF. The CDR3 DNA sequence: TGTGCCAGCTACGGGACAGGCCTTTTCTACGAGCAGTACTTC.

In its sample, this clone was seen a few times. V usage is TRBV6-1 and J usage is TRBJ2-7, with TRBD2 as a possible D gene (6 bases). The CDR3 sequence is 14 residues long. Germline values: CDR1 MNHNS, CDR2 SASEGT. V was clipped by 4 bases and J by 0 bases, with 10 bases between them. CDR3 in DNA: TGTGCCAGCAGTGGGCGGGGAAGCTCCTACGAGCAGTACTTC. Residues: CASSGRGSSYEQYF.

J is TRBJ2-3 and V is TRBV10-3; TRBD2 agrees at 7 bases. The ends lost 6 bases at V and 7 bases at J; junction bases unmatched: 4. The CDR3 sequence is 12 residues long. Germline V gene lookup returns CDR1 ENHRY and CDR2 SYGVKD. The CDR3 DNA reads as TGTGCCATCAGCCAAAGCGGGAATACGCAGTATTTT. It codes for CAISQSGNTQYF.

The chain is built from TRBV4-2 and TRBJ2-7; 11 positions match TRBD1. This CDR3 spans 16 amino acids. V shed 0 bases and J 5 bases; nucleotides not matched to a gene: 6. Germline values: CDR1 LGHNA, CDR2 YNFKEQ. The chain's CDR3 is CASSQDLGQGAHEQYF. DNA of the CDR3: TGTGCCAGCAGCCAAGATCTCGGACAGGGGGCCCACGAGCAGTACTTC.

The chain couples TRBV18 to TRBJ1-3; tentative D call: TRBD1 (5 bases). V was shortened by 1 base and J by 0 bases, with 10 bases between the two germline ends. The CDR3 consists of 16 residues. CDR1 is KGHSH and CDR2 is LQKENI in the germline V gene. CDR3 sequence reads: CASSPQGTNSGNTIYF. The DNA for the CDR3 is TGTGCCAGCTCACCACAGGGGACTAACTCTGGAAACACCATATATTTT. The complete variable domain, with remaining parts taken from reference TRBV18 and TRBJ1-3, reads NAGVMQNPRHLVRRRGQEARLRCSPMKGHSHVYWYRQLPEEGLKFMVYLQKENIIDESGMPKERFSAEFPKEGPSILRIQQVVRGDSAAYFCASSPQGTNSGNTIYFGEGSWLTVV.

CDR3 nucleotides: TGTGCCATCAGTGAGTCGGCCCCCAGCGGCAGGGGGTACGAGCAGTACTTC. Translated: CAISESAPSGRGYEQYF. The chain couples TRBV10-3 to TRBJ2-7; TRBD1 matches 7 bases. This CDR3 spans 17 amino acids. With V trimmed by 0 bases and J by 4 bases, 12 bases remained unmatched. The germline CDR1 and CDR2 sequences are ENHRY and SYGVKD.

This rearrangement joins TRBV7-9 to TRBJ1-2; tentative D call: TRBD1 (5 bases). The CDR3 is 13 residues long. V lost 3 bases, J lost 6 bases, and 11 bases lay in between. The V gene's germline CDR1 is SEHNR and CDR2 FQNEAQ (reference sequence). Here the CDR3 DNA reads TGTGCCAGCAGCTTGGCGCAGGGTAATGGCTACACCTTC. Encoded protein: CASSLAQGNGYTF.

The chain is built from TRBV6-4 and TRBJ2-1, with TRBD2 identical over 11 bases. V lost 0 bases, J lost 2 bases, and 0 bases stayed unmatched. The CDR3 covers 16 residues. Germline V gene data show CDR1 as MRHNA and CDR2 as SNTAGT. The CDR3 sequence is CASSDSGLAAYNEQFF. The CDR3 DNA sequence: TGTGCCAGCAGTGACTCGGGACTAGCGGCCTACAATGAGCAGTTCTTC.

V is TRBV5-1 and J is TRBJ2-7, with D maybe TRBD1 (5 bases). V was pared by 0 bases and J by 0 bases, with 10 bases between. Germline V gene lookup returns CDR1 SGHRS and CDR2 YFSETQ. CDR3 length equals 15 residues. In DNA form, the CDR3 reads TGCGCCAGCAGCTTGGCGGCCGACAGCTCCTACGAGCAGTACTTC. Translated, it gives CASSLAADSSYEQYF.

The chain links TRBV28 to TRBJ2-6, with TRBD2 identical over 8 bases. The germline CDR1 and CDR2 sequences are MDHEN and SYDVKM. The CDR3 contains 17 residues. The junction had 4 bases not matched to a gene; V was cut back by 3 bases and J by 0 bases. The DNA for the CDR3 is TGTGCCAGCAGTTTTTTAGCGGGACCCTCTGGGGCCAACGTCCTGACTTTC. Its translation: CASSFLAGPSGANVLTF.

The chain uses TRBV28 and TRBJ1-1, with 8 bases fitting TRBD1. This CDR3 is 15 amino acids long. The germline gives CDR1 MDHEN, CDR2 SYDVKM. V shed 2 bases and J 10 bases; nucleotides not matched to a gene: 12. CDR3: CASSLEAGGLDLAFF. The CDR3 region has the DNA TGTGCCAGCAGTTTAGAGGCAGGGGGCTTAGATTTAGCTTTCTTT.

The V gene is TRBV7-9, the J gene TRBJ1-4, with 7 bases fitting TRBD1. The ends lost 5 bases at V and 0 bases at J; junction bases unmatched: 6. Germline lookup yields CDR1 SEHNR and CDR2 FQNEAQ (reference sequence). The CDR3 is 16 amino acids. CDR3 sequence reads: CASSADRAATNEKLFF. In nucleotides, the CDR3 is TGTGCCAGCAGCGCCGACAGGGCTGCAACTAATGAAAAACTGTTTTTT.

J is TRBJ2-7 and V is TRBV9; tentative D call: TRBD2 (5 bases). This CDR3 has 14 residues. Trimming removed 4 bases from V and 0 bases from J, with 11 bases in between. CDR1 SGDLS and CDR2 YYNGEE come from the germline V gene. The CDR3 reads CASSTAGLSYEQYF. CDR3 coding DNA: TGTGCCAGCAGCACCGCGGGTCTCTCCTACGAGCAGTACTTC.